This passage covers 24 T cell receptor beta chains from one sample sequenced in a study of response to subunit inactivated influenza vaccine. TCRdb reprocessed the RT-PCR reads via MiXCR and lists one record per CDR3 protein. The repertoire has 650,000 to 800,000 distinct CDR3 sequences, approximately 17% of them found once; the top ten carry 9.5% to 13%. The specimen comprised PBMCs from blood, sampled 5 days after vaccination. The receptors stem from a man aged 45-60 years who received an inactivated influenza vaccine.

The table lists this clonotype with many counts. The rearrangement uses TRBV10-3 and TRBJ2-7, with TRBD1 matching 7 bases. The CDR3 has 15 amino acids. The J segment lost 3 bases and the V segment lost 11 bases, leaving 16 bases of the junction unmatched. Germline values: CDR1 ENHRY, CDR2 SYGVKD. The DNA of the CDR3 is TGTGCCTCAGCTTCAATCGGGACAGTTATCTACGAGCAGTACTTC. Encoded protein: CASASIGTVIYEQYF.

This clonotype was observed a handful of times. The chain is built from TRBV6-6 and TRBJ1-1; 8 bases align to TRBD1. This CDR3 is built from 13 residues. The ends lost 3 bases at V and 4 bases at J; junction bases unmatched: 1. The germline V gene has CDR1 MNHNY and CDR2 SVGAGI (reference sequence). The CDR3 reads CASSYDRGTEAFF. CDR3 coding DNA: TGTGCCAGCAGTTATGACAGGGGCACTGAAGCTTTCTTT.

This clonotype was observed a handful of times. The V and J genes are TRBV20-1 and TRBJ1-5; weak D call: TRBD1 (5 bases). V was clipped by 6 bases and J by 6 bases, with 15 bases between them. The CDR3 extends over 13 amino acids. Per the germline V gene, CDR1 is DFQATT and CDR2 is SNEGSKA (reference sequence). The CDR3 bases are TGCAGTGCCCATGGGGGGGGAGGTCAGCCCCAGCATTTT. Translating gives CSAHGGGGQPQHF.

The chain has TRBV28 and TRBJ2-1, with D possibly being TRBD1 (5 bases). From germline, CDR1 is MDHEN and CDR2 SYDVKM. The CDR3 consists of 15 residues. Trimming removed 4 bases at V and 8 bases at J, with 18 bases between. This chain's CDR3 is CASSSPGPAVDEQFF. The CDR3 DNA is TGTGCCAGCAGTTCACCAGGGCCCGCCGTGGATGAGCAGTTCTTC.

Here the CDR3 reads CSAQGLAGGWRSYNEQFF. CDR3 sequence (DNA): TGCAGTGCCCAAGGGCTAGCGGGAGGGTGGAGATCCTACAATGAGCAGTTCTTC. The chain recombines TRBV20-1 with TRBJ2-1, with TRBD2 matching over 12 bases. V lost 6 bases and J lost 1; bases outside the gene matches: 13. In germline, CDR1 is DFQATT, CDR2 SNEGSKA (reference sequence). CDR3 length equals 18 residues.

CDR3 in DNA: TGTGCCAGCAGCTTATCACGGGGGTCCGATCAGCCCCAGCATTTT. Residues: CASSLSRGSDQPQHF. The rearrangement uses TRBV7-2 and TRBJ1-5, with D perhaps matching TRBD1 (5 bases). V was clipped by 2 bases and J by 5 bases, with 13 bases between them. Germline-derived CDR1 and CDR2 are SGHTA and FQGNSA. The CDR3 length is 15 residues.

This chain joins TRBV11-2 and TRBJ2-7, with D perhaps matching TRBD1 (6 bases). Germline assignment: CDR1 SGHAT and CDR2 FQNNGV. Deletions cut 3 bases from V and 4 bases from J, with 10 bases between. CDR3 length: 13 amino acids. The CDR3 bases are TGTGCCAGCAGCTTTAAACAGGGTTACGAGCAGTACTTC. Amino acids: CASSFKQGYEQYF.

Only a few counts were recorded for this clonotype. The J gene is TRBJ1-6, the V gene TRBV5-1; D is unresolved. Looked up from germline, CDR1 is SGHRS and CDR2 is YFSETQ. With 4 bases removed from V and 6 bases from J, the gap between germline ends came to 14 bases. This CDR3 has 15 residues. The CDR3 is CASSPGHSRNSPLHF. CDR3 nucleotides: TGCGCCAGCAGCCCAGGCCACTCCCGTAATTCACCCCTCCACTTT.

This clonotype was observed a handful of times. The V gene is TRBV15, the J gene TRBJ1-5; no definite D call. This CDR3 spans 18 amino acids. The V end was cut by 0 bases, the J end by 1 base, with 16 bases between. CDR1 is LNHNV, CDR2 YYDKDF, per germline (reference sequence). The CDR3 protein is CATSRDVLLSESNQPQHF. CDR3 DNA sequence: TGTGCCACCAGCAGAGACGTACTCCTCTCGGAGAGCAATCAGCCCCAGCATTTT.

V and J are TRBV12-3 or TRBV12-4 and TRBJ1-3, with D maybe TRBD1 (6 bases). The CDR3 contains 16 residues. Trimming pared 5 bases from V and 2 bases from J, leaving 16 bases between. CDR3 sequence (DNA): TGTGCCAGCAGTCCACCGGGGACATCGGCTGGAAACACCATATATTTT. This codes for CASSPPGTSAGNTIYF.

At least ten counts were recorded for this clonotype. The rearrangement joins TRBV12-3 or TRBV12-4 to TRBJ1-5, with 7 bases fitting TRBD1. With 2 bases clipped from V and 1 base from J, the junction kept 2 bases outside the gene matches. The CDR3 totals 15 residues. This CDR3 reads CASSLRGGSNQPQHF. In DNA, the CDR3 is TGTGCCAGCAGTTTACGAGGGGGCAGCAATCAGCCCCAGCATTTT.

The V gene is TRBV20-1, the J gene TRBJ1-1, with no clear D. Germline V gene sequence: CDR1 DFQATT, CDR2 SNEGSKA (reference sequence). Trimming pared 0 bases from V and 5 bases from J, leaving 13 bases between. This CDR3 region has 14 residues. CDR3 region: CSARDGTRATEAFF. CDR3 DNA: TGCAGTGCTAGAGATGGAACCCGGGCTACTGAAGCTTTCTTT.

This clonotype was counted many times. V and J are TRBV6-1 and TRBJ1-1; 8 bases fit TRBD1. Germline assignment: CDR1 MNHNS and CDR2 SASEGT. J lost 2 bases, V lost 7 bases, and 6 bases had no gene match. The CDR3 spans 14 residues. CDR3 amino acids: CASNNGQGNTEAFF. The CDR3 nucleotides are TGTGCCAGCAACAACGGACAGGGAAACACTGAAGCTTTCTTT.

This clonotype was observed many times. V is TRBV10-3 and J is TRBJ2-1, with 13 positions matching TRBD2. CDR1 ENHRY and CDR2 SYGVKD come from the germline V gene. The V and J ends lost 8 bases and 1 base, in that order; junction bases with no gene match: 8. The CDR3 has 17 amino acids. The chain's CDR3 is CAIGLAGVRRSYNEQFF. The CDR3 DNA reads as TGTGCCATCGGACTAGCGGGAGTTCGGCGATCCTACAATGAGCAGTTCTTC.

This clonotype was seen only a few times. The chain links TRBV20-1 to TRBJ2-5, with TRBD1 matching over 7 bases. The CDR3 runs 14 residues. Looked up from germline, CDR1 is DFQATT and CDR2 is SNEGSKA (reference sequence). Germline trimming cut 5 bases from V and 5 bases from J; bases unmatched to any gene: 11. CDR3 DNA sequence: TGCAGTGCTCGGGTCAGGGGGAGCTTTGAGACCCAGTACTTC. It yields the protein CSARVRGSFETQYF.

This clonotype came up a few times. The CDR3 is CASSPRTGLVSAQHF. The CDR3 DNA is TGTGCCAGCAGCCCCCGGACAGGACTTGTTTCAGCCCAGCATTTT. The chain couples TRBV7-2 to TRBJ1-5; 7 nucleotides align to TRBD1. Unmatched junction bases numbered 15, after V lost 5 bases and J lost 11 bases. Germline V gene lookup returns CDR1 SGHTA and CDR2 FQGNSA. The CDR3 consists of 15 residues.

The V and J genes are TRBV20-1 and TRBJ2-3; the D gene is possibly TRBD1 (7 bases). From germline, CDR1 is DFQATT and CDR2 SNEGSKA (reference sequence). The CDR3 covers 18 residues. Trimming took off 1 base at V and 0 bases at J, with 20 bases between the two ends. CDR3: CSARVSLRTGGSTDTQYF. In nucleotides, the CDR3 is TGCAGTGCTAGAGTATCACTAAGGACAGGAGGGAGCACAGATACGCAGTATTTT.

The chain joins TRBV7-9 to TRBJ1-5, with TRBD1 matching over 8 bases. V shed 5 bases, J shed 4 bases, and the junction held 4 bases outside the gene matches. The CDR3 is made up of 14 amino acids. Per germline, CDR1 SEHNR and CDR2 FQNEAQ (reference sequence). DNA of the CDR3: TGTGCCAGCAGCGGACAGGGCGAAAATCAGCCCCAGCATTTT. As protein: CASSGQGENQPQHF.

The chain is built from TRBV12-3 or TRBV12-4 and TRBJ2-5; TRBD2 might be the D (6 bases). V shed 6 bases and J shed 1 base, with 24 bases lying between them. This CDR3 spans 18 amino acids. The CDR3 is CASSPVRAGLKPQETQYF. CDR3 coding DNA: TGTGCCAGCAGCCCGGTGCGGGCGGGACTTAAGCCCCAAGAGACCCAGTACTTC.

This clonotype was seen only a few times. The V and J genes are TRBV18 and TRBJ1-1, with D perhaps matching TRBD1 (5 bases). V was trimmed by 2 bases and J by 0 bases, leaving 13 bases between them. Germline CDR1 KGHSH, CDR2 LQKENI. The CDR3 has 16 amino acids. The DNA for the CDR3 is TGTGCCAGCTCACCAGGCGGGGGAGGTGTGAACACTGAAGCTTTCTTT. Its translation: CASSPGGGGVNTEAFF.

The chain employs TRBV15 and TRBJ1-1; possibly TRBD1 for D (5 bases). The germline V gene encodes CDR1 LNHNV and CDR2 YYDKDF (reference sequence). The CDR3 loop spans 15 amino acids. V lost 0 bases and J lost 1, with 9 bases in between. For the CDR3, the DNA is TGTGCCACCAGCAGAGAAGTACAGGCGAACACTGAAGCTTTCTTT. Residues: CATSREVQANTEAFF. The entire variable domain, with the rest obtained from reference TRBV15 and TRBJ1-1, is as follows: DAMVIQNPRYQVTQFGKPVTLSCSQTLNHNVMYWYQQKSSQAPKLLFHYYDKDFNNEADTPDNFQSRRPNTSFCFLDIRSPGLGDTAMYLCATSREVQANTEAFFGQGTRLTVV.

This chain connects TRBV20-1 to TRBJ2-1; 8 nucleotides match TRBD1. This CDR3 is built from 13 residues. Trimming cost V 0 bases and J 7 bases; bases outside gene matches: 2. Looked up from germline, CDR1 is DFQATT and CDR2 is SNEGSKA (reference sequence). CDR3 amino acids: CSARDTGGNEQFF. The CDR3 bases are TGCAGTGCTAGAGACACAGGGGGAAATGAGCAGTTCTTC.

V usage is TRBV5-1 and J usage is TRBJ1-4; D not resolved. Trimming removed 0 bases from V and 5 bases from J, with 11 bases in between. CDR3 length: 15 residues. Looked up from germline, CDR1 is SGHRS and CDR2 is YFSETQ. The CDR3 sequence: CASSLGVLENEKLFF. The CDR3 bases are TGCGCCAGCAGCTTGGGTGTCTTAGAGAATGAAAAACTGTTTTTT.

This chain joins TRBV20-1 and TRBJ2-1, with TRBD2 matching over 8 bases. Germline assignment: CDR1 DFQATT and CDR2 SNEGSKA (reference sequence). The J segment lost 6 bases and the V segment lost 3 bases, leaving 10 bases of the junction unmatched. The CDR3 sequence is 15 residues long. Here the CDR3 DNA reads TGCAGTGCTAGCAGCGGGAGAGGGGGTAGCAATGAGCAGTTCTTC. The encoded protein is CSASSGRGGSNEQFF.